The next 32 T cell receptor beta chains were all read from a single sample in a study of blood T cell repertoires in COVID-19. The table came from immunoSEQ multiplex PCR; TCRdb's copy has only in-frame clones and leaves some out. The table lists about 150,000 clones, approximately 85% of them singletons. What was sequenced was peripheral blood. All receptors come from a man aged 55 to 70 with COVID-19, enrolled during active disease.

This chain links TRBV27 with TRBJ2-7; 9 bases are a match to TRBD1. The V gene end was trimmed by 4 bases and the J gene end by 4 bases; junction bases not matched to a gene: 5. This CDR3 is built from 14 residues. The germline gives CDR1 MNHEY, CDR2 SMNVEV (reference sequence). The CDR3 nucleotides read TGTGCCAGCAGTTACCGACAGGGGGGGTACGAGCAGTACTTC. Protein sequence: CASSYRQGGYEQYF.

The rearrangement uses TRBV19 and TRBJ2-4; 12 bases agree with TRBD2. This CDR3 has 18 amino acids. V lost 1 base to trimming and J lost 1 base; unmatched junction nucleotides: 5. Germline V CDR1 and CDR2: LNHDA, SQIVND (reference sequence). The CDR3 loop reads CASSIGALAGGAKNIQYF. As DNA, the CDR3 is TGTGCCAGTAGTATAGGAGCCCTAGCGGGAGGGGCCAAAAACATTCAGTACTTC.

This clone was seen just once. The chain has TRBV6-6 and TRBJ1-1, with D perhaps matching TRBD1 (5 bases). The germline CDR1 and CDR2 sequences are MNHNY and SVGAGI (reference sequence). The CDR3 is 12 amino acids. Deletions cut 11 bases from V and 3 bases from J, with 13 bases between. The CDR3 bases are TGTGCCGCGGGACTTTCGGACACTGAAGCTTTCTTT. Protein sequence: CAAGLSDTEAFF.

The chain combines TRBV6-5 with TRBJ1-4, with a tentative D call TRBD1 (5 bases). CDR1 MNHEY and CDR2 SVGAGI come from the germline V gene. The CDR3 totals 15 residues. V was shortened by 6 bases and J by 3 bases, with 14 bases between the two germline ends. CDR3 amino acids: CASSPWQGSNEKLFF. Here the CDR3 DNA reads TGTGCCAGCAGCCCGTGGCAGGGTTCTAATGAAAAACTGTTTTTT.

The chain is built from TRBV7-3 and TRBJ2-3, with D possibly being TRBD2 (6 bases). Germline CDR1 is SGHTA and CDR2 is FQGTGA. The CDR3 spans 15 residues. Trimming removed 2 bases from V and 5 bases from J, with 14 bases in between. The CDR3 here is CASSLRPWGGDTQYF. The DNA for the CDR3 is TGTGCCAGCAGCTTACGCCCATGGGGAGGAGATACGCAGTATTTT. Complete variable domain (other parts from reference TRBV7-3 and TRBJ2-3): GAGVSQTPSNKVTEKGKYVELRCDPISGHTALYWYRQSLGQGPEFLIYFQGTGAADDSGLPNDRFFAVRPEGSVSTLKIQRTERGDSAVYLCASSLRPWGGDTQYFGPGTRLTVL.

The chain carries TRBV6-5 and TRBJ1-1, with no clear D. The CDR3 loop spans 12 amino acids. The V end was cut by 8 bases, the J end by 3 bases, with 10 bases between. Germline CDR1 MNHEY, CDR2 SVGAGI. The CDR3 sequence: CASEGLDTEAFF. As DNA, the CDR3 is TGTGCCAGCGAAGGACTGGACACTGAAGCTTTCTTT.

In this sample, this clone turned up once. The chain joins TRBV12-3 or TRBV12-4 to TRBJ1-1; the D is unclear. The germline V and J ends were trimmed by 5 bases and 9 bases, with 13 bases remaining between them. CDR3 length equals 12 residues. DNA of the CDR3: TGTGCCAGCAGTCCTTCAGGATCCCAAGCTTTCTTT. As protein: CASSPSGSQAFF.

The V gene is TRBV7-8, the J gene TRBJ2-5; 9 bases are a match to TRBD2. V shed 5 bases, J shed 4 bases, and the junction held 8 bases outside the gene matches. CDR3 length equals 15 residues. Germline CDR1 and CDR2: SGHVS and FQNEAQ. The CDR3 spells CASSTRGGAGETQYF. The CDR3 bases are TGTGCCAGCAGCACACGCGGGGGGGCAGGAGAGACCCAGTACTTC.

The V and J genes are TRBV2 and TRBJ2-7; the D gene is possibly TRBD2 (6 bases). Germline CDR1 is SNHLY and CDR2 is FYNNEI. V was trimmed by 6 bases and J by 5 bases, leaving 17 bases between them. The CDR3 runs to 14 residues. The CDR3 sequence: CASRLGTPGDEQYF. The CDR3 DNA follows: TGTGCCAGCAGACTCGGGACTCCCGGGGACGAGCAGTACTTC.

J is TRBJ1-2 and V is TRBV19; tentatively, D is TRBD1 (5 bases). CDR3 length: 14 amino acids. Germline CDR1 is LNHDA and CDR2 is SQIVND (reference sequence). V was trimmed by 5 bases and J by 3 bases, leaving 13 bases between them. CDR3 sequence (DNA): TGTGCCAGTAGTCTTTTGGGGCGCGACTATGGCTACACCTTC. Protein product: CASSLLGRDYGYTF.

The chain uses TRBV30 and TRBJ1-2; D remains unclear. Trimming shortened V by 1 base and J by 8 bases, and 11 bases separated the two germline ends. This CDR3 spans 12 amino acids. Germline values: CDR1 GTSNPN, CDR2 SVGIG (reference sequence). CDR3 coding DNA: TGTGCCTGGAGTGGTAGTCTCCGCGGCTACACCTTC. Protein sequence: CAWSGSLRGYTF.

V and J are TRBV18 and TRBJ1-6; tentatively, D is TRBD1 (6 bases). Germline assignment: CDR1 KGHSH and CDR2 LQKENI. V lost 2 bases and J 2 bases, leaving 13 bases between the germline ends. CDR3 size: 17 residues. The DNA for the CDR3 is TGTGCCAGCTCACCATTGGATCCAGGGGCCTATAATTCACCCCTCCACTTT. Translation gives CASSPLDPGAYNSPLHF. The full variable domain, completed using reference TRBV18 and TRBJ1-6, is NAGVMQNPRHLVRRRGQEARLRCSPMKGHSHVYWYRQLPEEGLKFMVYLQKENIIDESGMPKERFSAEFPKEGPSILRIQQVVRGDSAAYFCASSPLDPGAYNSPLHFGNGTRLTVT.

DNA of the CDR3: TGTGCCAGCAGCCAAGCCGGACAGGGGATAGCTGGGGCCAACGTCCTGACTTTC. Protein sequence: CASSQAGQGIAGANVLTF. The rearrangement links TRBV3-1 (or the pseudogene TRBV3-2) to TRBJ2-6; TRBD1 aligns across 9 bases. Germline assignment: CDR1 LGHDT and CDR2 YNNKEL (reference sequence). V lost 1 base and J lost 2; bases outside the gene matches: 6. CDR3 size: 18 residues.

The chain recombines TRBV7-9 with TRBJ2-3; possible D gene TRBD1, 5 bases. Germline loops: CDR1 SEHNR, CDR2 FQNEAQ (reference sequence). The CDR3 loop spans 13 amino acids. Trimming left V 5 bases short and J 4 bases short, with 10 bases between. The CDR3 DNA sequence: TGTGCCAGCAGCGCCAGGGTTCCAGATACGCAGTATTTT. The encoded protein is CASSARVPDTQYF.

The chain is built from TRBV24-1 and TRBJ2-3; D not resolved. The CDR3 has 15 amino acids. Germline assignment: CDR1 KGHDR and CDR2 SFDVKD. V was clipped by 1 base and J by 2 bases, with 9 bases between them. CDR3 sequence (DNA): TGTGCCACCAGTGATTTAAGGCAGGACACAGATACGCAGTATTTT. This gives the protein CATSDLRQDTDTQYF.

The chain has TRBV24-1 and TRBJ2-5; 10 bases line up with TRBD1. The CDR3 length is 14 residues. V trimming: 5 bases; J trimming: 5 bases; junction bases outside the gene matches: 4. CDR1 and CDR2 (germline): KGHDR, SFDVKD. CDR3 coding DNA: TGTGCCACCAGTGGGGACAGGGGTCTGGAGACCCAGTACTTC. This encodes CATSGDRGLETQYF.

The chain links TRBV9 to TRBJ2-1; possibly TRBD2 for D (5 bases). V was shortened by 4 bases and J by 2 bases, with 10 bases between the two germline ends. The CDR3 length is 14 residues. CDR1 and CDR2 from the germline V gene are SGDLS and YYNGEE. CDR3 region: CASSPRDPYNEQFF. The CDR3 DNA reads TGTGCCAGCAGCCCCCGGGATCCCTACAATGAGCAGTTCTTC.

The chain couples TRBV3-1 (or the pseudogene TRBV3-2) to TRBJ2-1; the match to TRBD2 covers 7 bases. Germline CDR1 reads LGHDT; CDR2 reads YNNKEL (reference sequence). J was trimmed by 2 bases and V by 1 base; bases with no gene match: 2. This CDR3 spans 15 amino acids. CDR3: CASSQVGGTYNEQFF. In DNA form, the CDR3 reads TGTGCCAGCAGCCAAGTCGGGGGGACCTACAATGAGCAGTTCTTC.

This clone was recorded once. The gene calls are TRBV18 and TRBJ2-1, with D perhaps TRBD2 (6 bases). Germline V CDR1 and CDR2: KGHSH, LQKENI. Deletions cut 3 bases from V and 5 bases from J, with 17 bases between. The CDR3 length is 16 residues. The CDR3 DNA reads as TGTGCCAGCTCACCGCTGGACGGACTACCGAACAATGAGCAGTTCTTC. Amino acids: CASSPLDGLPNNEQFF.

The rearrangement uses TRBV28 and TRBJ2-1; a weak D match, TRBD1 (8 bases). Trimming cost V 6 bases and J 7 bases, with 19 bases left between them. This CDR3 contains 15 residues. Per germline, CDR1 MDHEN and CDR2 SYDVKM. The CDR3 region is CASSQTGGTGNEQFF. DNA for the CDR3: TGTGCCAGCAGCCAGACCGGGGGGACAGGTAATGAGCAGTTCTTC.

This sequence joins TRBV19 and TRBJ2-4; 8 bases match TRBD1. In germline, CDR1 is LNHDA, CDR2 SQIVND (reference sequence). The trim removed 3 bases at V and 3 bases at J, leaving 4 bases unmatched. The CDR3 spans 15 residues. Written as DNA, the CDR3 is TGTGCCAGTAGTATGGACAGGGTTGGCAAAAACATTCAGTACTTC. Its protein product is CASSMDRVGKNIQYF. The entire variable domain, with the rest obtained from reference TRBV19 and TRBJ2-4, is as follows: DGGITQSPKYLFRKEGQNVTLSCEQNLNHDAMYWYRQDPGQGLRLIYYSQIVNDFQKGDIAEGYSVSREKKESFPLTVTSAQKNPTAFYLCASSMDRVGKNIQYFGAGTRLSVL.

The chain uses TRBV20-1 and TRBJ1-1; tentatively, D is TRBD1 (5 bases). Deletions cut 3 bases from V and 0 bases from J, with 23 bases between. Germline-derived CDR1 and CDR2 are DFQATT and SNEGSKA (reference sequence). The CDR3 covers 18 residues. The CDR3 protein is CSASFFMARGGMNTEAFF. The CDR3 bases are TGCAGTGCTAGTTTTTTTATGGCTAGGGGAGGAATGAACACTGAAGCTTTCTTT.

The chain has TRBV19 and TRBJ1-2; D possibly corresponds to TRBD1 (5 bases). Germline V gene data show CDR1 as LNHDA and CDR2 as SQIVND (reference sequence). V was shortened by 3 bases and J by 1 base, with 18 bases between the two germline ends. The CDR3 consists of 17 residues. DNA for the CDR3: TGTGCCAGTAGTATCGATTCCCCCCAGGGCCTTAACTATGGCTACACCTTC. This gives the protein CASSIDSPQGLNYGYTF. Based on the CDR3 plus reference TRBV19 and TRBJ1-2, the full variable domain is DGGITQSPKYLFRKEGQNVTLSCEQNLNHDAMYWYRQDPGQGLRLIYYSQIVNDFQKGDIAEGYSVSREKKESFPLTVTSAQKNPTAFYLCASSIDSPQGLNYGYTFGSGTRLTVV.

This sequence joins TRBV7-2 and TRBJ1-1; tentative D call: TRBD1 (6 bases). Trimming removed 5 bases at V and 8 bases at J, with 12 bases between. CDR3 length equals 12 residues. CDR1 is SGHTA and CDR2 is FQGNSA in the germline V gene. The CDR3 DNA reads TGTGCCAGCAGCACCACCGGGACAGAAGCTTTCTTT. Amino acid sequence: CASSTTGTEAFF.

The chain is built from TRBV11-3 and TRBJ2-7; TRBD2 is a possible D gene (6 bases). Trimming shortened V by 5 bases and J by 2 bases, and 16 bases separated the two germline ends. CDR1 and CDR2 (germline): SGHNT, YENEEA. The CDR3 runs 15 residues. The CDR3: CASSQTSGRTYEQYF. DNA of the CDR3: TGTGCCAGCAGCCAAACGAGCGGGCGTACCTACGAGCAGTACTTC.

The J gene is TRBJ2-7, the V gene TRBV10-3; possible D gene TRBD1, 5 bases. The CDR3 is made up of 12 amino acids. The germline V gene encodes CDR1 ENHRY and CDR2 SYGVKD. Trimming pared 4 bases from V and 6 bases from J, leaving 10 bases between. CDR3 amino acids: CAISAQGLEQYF. The CDR3 DNA reads as TGTGCCATCAGTGCCCAGGGCCTCGAGCAGTACTTC.

This clone is a singleton in its sample. The genes are TRBV7-3 and TRBJ2-3; 10 positions match TRBD2. CDR1 is SGHTA, CDR2 FQGTGA, per germline. This CDR3 is 16 amino acids long. V trimming: 2 bases; J trimming: 5 bases; junction bases outside the gene matches: 7. The CDR3 sequence is CASSLGASGGGDTQYF. The CDR3 nucleotides read TGTGCCAGCAGCTTAGGGGCTAGCGGGGGAGGAGATACGCAGTATTTT. Based on the CDR3 plus reference TRBV7-3 and TRBJ2-3, the full variable domain is GAGVSQTPSNKVTEKGKYVELRCDPISGHTALYWYRQSLGQGPEFLIYFQGTGAADDSGLPNDRFFAVRPEGSVSTLKIQRTERGDSAVYLCASSLGASGGGDTQYFGPGTRLTVL.

CDR3 region: CSDRGVGLNTEAFF. The CDR3 nucleotides are TGCAGCGACCGGGGGGTAGGATTGAACACTGAAGCTTTCTTT. This sequence joins TRBV29-1 and TRBJ1-1, with a weak D call TRBD1 (5 bases). CDR1 is SQVTM and CDR2 is ANQGSEA in the germline V gene. The CDR3 is 14 residues long. The V end was cut by 7 bases, the J end by 0 bases, with 15 bases between.

This clone was seen a handful of times. The chain joins TRBV2 to TRBJ2-7, with 11 nucleotides matching TRBD2. The germline gives CDR1 SNHLY, CDR2 FYNNEI. The V segment lost 3 bases and the J segment 3 bases; nucleotides outside the gene matches: 4. There are 15 residues in the CDR3. CDR3 in amino acids: CASSDSSGGIYEQYF. The CDR3 DNA follows: TGTGCCAGCAGTGACTCTAGCGGGGGGATCTACGAGCAGTACTTC. The full variable domain, in which reference TRBV2 and TRBJ2-7 provide the parts outside the CDR3, is EPEVTQTPSHQVTQMGQEVILRCVPISNHLYFYWYRQILGQKVEFLVSFYNNEISEKSEIFDDQFSVERPDGSNFTLKIRSTKLEDSAMYFCASSDSSGGIYEQYFGPGTRLTVT.

The genes are TRBV10-3 and TRBJ1-3; 9 bases agree with TRBD1. CDR1 and CDR2 (germline): ENHRY, SYGVKD. The CDR3 runs 16 residues. Trimming removed 3 bases from V and 3 bases from J; junction bases left unmatched: 6. The CDR3 is CAISDDRGSGGNTIYF. As DNA, the CDR3 is TGTGCCATCAGTGACGACAGGGGGTCGGGTGGAAACACCATATATTTT.

This chain uses TRBV24-1 with TRBJ2-1, with TRBD2 as a possible D gene (5 bases). The V end lost 5 bases, the J end lost 1 base, and 14 bases lay between the germline ends. CDR1 and CDR2 from the germline V gene are KGHDR and SFDVKD. CDR3 length: 16 amino acids. Written as DNA, the CDR3 is TGTGCCACCAGTGCAAGCCTAGCTGGATCCTACAATGAGCAGTTCTTC. It specifies CATSASLAGSYNEQFF.

The CDR3 here is CASSLNSGGMETQYF. CDR3 DNA sequence: TGTGCCAGCAGTCTAAACTCCGGGGGGATGGAGACCCAGTACTTC. The rearrangement links TRBV7-2 to TRBJ2-5; 7 nucleotides match TRBD2. The CDR3 is 15 amino acids. Germline V gene data show CDR1 as SGHTA and CDR2 as FQGNSA. The V segment lost 6 bases and the J segment 5 bases; nucleotides outside the gene matches: 12.